The 2 T cell receptor beta chains below were found in one sample sequenced in a study of cytomegalovirus exposure and HLA in healthy donors. PCR used 60 Vbeta primers and 13 Jbeta primers. Produced via immunoSEQ multiplex PCR; TCRdb's table is partial and in-frame only. The sample has over 100,000 clones, approximately 81% seen once; the top ten hold about 7.3%. The sequenced sample consisted of PBMCs. The receptors were sampled from a male donor in good health and CMV-seronegative.

This clone has a single count. The chain joins TRBV6-5 to TRBJ2-7, with unresolved D. The CDR3 has 15 residues. V gave up 4 bases and J gave up 2 bases, with 15 bases separating them. CDR1 MNHEY and CDR2 SVGAGI come from the germline V gene. CDR3 sequence reads: CASSSPGFGTYEQYF. Written as DNA, the CDR3 is TGTGCCAGCAGTTCTCCCGGGTTTGGCACCTACGAGCAGTACTTC.

CDR3 loop: CASSPGQSTAQHF. CDR3 coding DNA: TGTGCCAGCTCCCCGGGACAATCTACAGCCCAGCATTTT. V is TRBV18 and J is TRBJ1-5, with a possible D match to TRBD1 (6 bases). The V end lost 6 bases, the J end lost 11 bases, and 17 bases lay between the germline ends. The CDR3 totals 13 residues. CDR1 is KGHSH, CDR2 LQKENI, per germline.